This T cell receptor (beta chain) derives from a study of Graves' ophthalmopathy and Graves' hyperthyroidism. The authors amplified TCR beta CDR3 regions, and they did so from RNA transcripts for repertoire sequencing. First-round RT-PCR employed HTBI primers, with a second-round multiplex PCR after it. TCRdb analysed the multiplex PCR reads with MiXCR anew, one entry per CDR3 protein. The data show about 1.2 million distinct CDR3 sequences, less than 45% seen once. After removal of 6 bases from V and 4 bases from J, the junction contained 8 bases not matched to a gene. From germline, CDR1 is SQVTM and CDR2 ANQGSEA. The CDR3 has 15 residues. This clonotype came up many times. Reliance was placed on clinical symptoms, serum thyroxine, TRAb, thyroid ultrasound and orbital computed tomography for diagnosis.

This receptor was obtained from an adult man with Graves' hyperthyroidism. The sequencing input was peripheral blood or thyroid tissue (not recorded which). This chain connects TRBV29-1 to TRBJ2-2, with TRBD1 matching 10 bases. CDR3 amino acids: CSVAGQGLVTGELFF. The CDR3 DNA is TGCAGCGTCGCGGGACAGGGGTTGGTCACCGGGGAGCTGTTTTTT.